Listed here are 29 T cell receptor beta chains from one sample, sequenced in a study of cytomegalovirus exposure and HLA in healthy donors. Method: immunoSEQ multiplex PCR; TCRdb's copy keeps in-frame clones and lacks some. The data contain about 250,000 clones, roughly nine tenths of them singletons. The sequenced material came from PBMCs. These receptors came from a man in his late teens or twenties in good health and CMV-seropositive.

The CDR3 region has the DNA TGTGCCAGCAGCCCCGACAGCCCGGGGACCCAGTACTTC. This translates into CASSPDSPGTQYF. V is TRBV5-6 and J is TRBJ2-5; D is perhaps TRBD1 (5 bases). Between the trimmed V and J ends, which lost 4 bases and 7 bases, there was a span of 14 bases. The CDR3 loop spans 13 amino acids. CDR1 and CDR2 (germline): SGHDT, YYEEEE.

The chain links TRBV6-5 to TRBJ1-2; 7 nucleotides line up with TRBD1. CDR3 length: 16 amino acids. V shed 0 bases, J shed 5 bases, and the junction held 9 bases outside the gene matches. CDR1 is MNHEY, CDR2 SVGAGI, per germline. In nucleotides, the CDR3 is TGTGCCAGCAGTTACTCAACAGGGGAAACGAGTTATGGCTACACCTTC. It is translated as CASSYSTGETSYGYTF.

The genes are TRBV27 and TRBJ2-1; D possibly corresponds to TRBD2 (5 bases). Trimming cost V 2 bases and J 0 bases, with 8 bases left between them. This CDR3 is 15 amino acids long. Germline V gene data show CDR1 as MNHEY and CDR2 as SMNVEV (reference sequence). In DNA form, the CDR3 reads TGTGCCAGCAGTTTACATGGGAGCTCCTACAATGAGCAGTTCTTC. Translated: CASSLHGSSYNEQFF.

CDR3 amino acids: CASSRTGEGYEQYF. CDR3 nucleotides: TGTGCCAGTAGTAGGACAGGGGAAGGATACGAGCAGTACTTC. The rearrangement uses TRBV19 and TRBJ2-7; TRBD1 matches at 9 bases. Germline lookup yields CDR1 LNHDA and CDR2 SQIVND (reference sequence). This CDR3 has 14 amino acids. V lost 4 bases and J lost 4; bases outside the gene matches: 5.

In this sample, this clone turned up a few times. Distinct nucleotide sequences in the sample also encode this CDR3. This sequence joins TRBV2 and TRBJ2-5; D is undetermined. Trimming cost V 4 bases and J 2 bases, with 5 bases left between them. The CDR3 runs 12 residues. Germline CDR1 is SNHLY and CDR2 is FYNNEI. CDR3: CASSAAQETQYF. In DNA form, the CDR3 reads TGTGCCAGCAGTGCTGCTCAAGAGACCCAGTACTTC.

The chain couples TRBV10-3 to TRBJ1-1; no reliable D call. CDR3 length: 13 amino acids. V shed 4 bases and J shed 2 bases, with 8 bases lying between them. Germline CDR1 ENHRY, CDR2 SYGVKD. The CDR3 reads CAISGHLNTEAFF. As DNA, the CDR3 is TGTGCCATCAGTGGGCACCTCAACACTGAAGCTTTCTTT.

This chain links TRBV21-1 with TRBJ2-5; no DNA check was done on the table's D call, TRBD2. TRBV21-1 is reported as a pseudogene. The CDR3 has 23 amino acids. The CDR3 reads CASSKARDRVAKLAGGRQETQYF. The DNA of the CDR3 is TGTGCCAGCAGCAAAGCCCGGGACAGGGTTGCCAAACTAGCGGGAGGGCGACAAGAGACCCAGTACTTC.

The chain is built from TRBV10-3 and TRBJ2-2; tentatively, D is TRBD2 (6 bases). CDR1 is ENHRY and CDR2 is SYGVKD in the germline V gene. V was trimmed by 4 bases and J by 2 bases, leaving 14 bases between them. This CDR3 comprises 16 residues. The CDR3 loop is CAISGVAEDNTGELFF. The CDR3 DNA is TGTGCCATCAGTGGGGTAGCGGAAGATAACACCGGGGAGCTGTTTTTT.

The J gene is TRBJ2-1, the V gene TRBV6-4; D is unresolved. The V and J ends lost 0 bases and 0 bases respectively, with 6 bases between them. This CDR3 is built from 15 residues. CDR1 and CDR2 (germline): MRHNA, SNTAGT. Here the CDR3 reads CASSDSMASYNEQFF. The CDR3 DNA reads TGTGCCAGCAGTGACTCGATGGCCTCCTACAATGAGCAGTTCTTC.

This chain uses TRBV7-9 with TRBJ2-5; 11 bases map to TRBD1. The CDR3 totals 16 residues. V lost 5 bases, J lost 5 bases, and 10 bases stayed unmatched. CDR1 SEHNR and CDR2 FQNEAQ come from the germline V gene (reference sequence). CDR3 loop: CASSQTRTGGWETQYF. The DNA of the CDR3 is TGTGCCAGCAGCCAAACCCGGACAGGGGGCTGGGAGACCCAGTACTTC.

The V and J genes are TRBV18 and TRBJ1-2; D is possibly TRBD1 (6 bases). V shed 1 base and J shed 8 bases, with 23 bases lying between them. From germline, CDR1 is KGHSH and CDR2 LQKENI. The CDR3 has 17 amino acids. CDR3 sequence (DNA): TGTGCCAGCTCACCACGAGTAGCGGACAGCTGGGCAGAAGGCTACACCTTC. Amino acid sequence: CASSPRVADSWAEGYTF.

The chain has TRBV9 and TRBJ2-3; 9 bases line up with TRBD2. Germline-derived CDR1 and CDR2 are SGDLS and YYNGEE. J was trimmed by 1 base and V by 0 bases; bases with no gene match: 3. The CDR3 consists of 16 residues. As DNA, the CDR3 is TGTGCCAGCAGCGTAGATGCGGGAGGGGGCACAGATACGCAGTATTTT. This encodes CASSVDAGGGTDTQYF.

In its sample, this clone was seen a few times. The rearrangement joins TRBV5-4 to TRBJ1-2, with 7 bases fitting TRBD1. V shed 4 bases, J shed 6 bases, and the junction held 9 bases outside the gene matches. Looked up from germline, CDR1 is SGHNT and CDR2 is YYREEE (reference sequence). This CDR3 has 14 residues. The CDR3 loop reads CASSAVDREDGYTF. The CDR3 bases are TGTGCCAGCAGCGCCGTCGACAGGGAAGATGGCTACACCTTC.

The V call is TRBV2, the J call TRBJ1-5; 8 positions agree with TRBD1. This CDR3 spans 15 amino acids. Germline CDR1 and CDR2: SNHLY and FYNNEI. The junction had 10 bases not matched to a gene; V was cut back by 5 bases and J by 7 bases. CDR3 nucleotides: TGTGCCAGCAGTCTAGACAGGGGTCCTACCCAGCCCCAGCATTTT. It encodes CASSLDRGPTQPQHF.

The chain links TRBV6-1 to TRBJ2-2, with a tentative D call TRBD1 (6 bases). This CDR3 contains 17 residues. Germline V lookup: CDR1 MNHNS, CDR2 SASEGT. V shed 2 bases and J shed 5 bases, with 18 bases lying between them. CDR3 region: CASSERRGTLRTGELFF. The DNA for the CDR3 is TGTGCCAGCAGTGAACGGAGAGGGACACTACGAACCGGGGAGCTGTTTTTT.

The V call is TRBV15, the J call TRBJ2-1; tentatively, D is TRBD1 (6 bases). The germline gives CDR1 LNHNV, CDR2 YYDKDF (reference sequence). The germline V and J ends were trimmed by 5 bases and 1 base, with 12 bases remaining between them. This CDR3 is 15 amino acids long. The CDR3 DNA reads TGTGCCACCAGCGCCACGAGGGGGTCCTACAATGAGCAGTTCTTC. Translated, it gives CATSATRGSYNEQFF.

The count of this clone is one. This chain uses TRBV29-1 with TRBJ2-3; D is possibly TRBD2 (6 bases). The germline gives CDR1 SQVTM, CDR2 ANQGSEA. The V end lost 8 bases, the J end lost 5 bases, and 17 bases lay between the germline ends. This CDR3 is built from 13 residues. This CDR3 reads CSLGRRRGDTQYF. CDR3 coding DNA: TGCAGCCTTGGACGCCGGCGGGGAGATACGCAGTATTTT.

CDR3 coding DNA: TGTGCCAGCAGTTTGTGGACAGGGAAGGGAACAGATACGCAGTATTTT. It encodes CASSLWTGKGTDTQYF. The chain carries TRBV27 and TRBJ2-3, with 8 positions matching TRBD1. The germline V gene encodes CDR1 MNHEY and CDR2 SMNVEV (reference sequence). The CDR3 has 16 amino acids. V was pared by 3 bases and J by 3 bases, with 8 bases of the junction left unmatched.

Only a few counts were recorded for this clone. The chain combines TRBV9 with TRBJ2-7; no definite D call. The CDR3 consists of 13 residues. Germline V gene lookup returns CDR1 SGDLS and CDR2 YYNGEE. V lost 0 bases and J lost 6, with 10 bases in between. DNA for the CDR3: TGTGCCAGCAGCGTAGGGGATATCGCCGAGCAGTACTTC. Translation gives CASSVGDIAEQYF.

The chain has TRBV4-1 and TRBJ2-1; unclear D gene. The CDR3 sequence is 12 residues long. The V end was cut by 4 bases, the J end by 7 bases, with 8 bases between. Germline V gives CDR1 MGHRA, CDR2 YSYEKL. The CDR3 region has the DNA TGCGCCAGCAGCCCTACCGCGAATGAGCAGTTCTTC. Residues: CASSPTANEQFF.

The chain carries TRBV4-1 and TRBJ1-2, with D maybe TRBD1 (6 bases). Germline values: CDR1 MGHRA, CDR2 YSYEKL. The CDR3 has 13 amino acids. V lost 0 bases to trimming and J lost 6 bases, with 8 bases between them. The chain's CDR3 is CASSQDQGNGYTF. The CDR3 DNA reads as TGCGCCAGCAGCCAAGATCAGGGGAATGGCTACACCTTC.

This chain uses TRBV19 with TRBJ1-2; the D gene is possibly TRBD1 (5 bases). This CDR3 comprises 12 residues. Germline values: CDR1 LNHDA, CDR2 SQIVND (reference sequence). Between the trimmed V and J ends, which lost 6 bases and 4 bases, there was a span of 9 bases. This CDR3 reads CASRTDSYGYTF. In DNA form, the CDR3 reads TGTGCCAGTAGGACCGACAGCTATGGCTACACCTTC.

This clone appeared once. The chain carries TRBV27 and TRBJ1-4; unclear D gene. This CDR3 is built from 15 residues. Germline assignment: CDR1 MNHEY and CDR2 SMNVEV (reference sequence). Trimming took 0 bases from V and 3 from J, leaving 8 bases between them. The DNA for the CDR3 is TGTGCCAGCAGTTTATCTCTCTCGTCTAATGAAAAACTGTTTTTT. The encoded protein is CASSLSLSSNEKLFF.

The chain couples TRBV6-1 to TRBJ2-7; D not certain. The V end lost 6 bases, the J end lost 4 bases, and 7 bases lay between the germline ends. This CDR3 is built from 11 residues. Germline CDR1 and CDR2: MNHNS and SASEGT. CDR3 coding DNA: TGTGCCAGCAGGGTCGGGTACGAGCAGTACTTC. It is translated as CASRVGYEQYF.

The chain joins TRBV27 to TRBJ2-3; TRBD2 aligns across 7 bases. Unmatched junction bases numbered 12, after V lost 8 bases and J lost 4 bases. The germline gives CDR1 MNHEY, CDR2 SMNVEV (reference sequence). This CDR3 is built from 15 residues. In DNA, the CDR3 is TGTGCCAGCCGAGGTCCGCGGGAGAGAGCAGATACGCAGTATTTT. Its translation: CASRGPRERADTQYF.

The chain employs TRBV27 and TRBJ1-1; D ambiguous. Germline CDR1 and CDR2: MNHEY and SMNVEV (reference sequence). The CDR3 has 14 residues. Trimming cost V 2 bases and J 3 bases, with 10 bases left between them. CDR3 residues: CASSLRVGDTEAFF. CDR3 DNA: TGTGCCAGCAGTTTACGGGTCGGGGACACTGAAGCTTTCTTT.

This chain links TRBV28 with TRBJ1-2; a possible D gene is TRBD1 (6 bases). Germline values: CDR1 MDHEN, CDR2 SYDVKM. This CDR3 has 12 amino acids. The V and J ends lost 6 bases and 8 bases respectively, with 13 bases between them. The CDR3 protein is CASSITGYGYTF. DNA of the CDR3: TGTGCCAGCAGCATAACAGGGTACGGCTACACCTTC.

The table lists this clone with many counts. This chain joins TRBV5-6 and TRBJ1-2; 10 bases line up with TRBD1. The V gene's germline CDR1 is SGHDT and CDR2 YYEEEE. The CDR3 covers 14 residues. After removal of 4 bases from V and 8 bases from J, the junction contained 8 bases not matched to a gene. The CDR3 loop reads CASSIGQGGLGYTF. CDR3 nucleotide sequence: TGTGCCAGCAGCATAGGACAGGGGGGCTTAGGCTACACCTTC.

CDR3 sequence (DNA): TGTGCCAGCAGTTACAGACAGGGGGCGCGAGGAGAAAAACTGTTTTTT. Translation: CASSYRQGARGEKLFF. This sequence joins TRBV6-5 and TRBJ1-4; TRBD1 aligns across 10 bases. The CDR3 has 16 amino acids. The junction had 8 bases not matched to a gene; V was cut back by 2 bases and J by 8 bases. CDR1 is MNHEY, CDR2 SVGAGI, per germline.